One sample yielded the 26 T cell receptor beta chains listed below, sequenced in a study of blood T cell repertoires in COVID-19. Clones were read by immunoSEQ multiplex PCR, and TCRdb kept only the in-frame ones, dropping some. The sample has approximately 180,000 clones, 88% seen once. Sequenced input: peripheral blood. These receptors were collected from a human donor in a cohort sampled during active COVID-19.

This chain connects TRBV5-1 to TRBJ2-3; 9 nucleotides line up with TRBD2. With 4 bases clipped from V and 2 bases from J, the junction kept 5 bases outside the gene matches. The CDR3 has 15 amino acids. Germline CDR1 is SGHRS and CDR2 is YFSETQ. The CDR3 DNA follows: TGCGCCAGCAGCCCCATAGCGGGAGCCACAGATACGCAGTATTTT. Its translation: CASSPIAGATDTQYF.

This clone was observed once. The chain employs TRBV6-6 and TRBJ1-4; the match to TRBD1 covers 8 bases. Losses at the gene ends were 7 bases for V and 7 bases for J; bases not matched to a gene: 5. The CDR3 has 13 amino acids. CDR1 is MNHNY and CDR2 is SVGAGI in the germline V gene (reference sequence). CDR3 in amino acids: CASTTGASEKLFF. For the CDR3, the DNA is TGTGCCAGCACGACAGGGGCGAGTGAAAAACTGTTTTTT.

The rearrangement joins TRBV7-9 to TRBJ2-5, with 9 bases lining up with TRBD2. Germline V gene data show CDR1 as SEHNR and CDR2 as FQNEAQ (reference sequence). V lost 6 bases and J lost 5; bases outside the gene matches: 4. This CDR3 spans 13 amino acids. The chain's CDR3 is CASSSGGSETQYF. The CDR3 DNA reads as TGTGCCAGCAGTAGCGGGGGTTCGGAGACCCAGTACTTC.

The rearrangement links TRBV19 to TRBJ1-2; TRBD1 aligns across 7 bases. The V gene's germline CDR1 is LNHDA and CDR2 SQIVND (reference sequence). The CDR3 consists of 15 residues. Losses at the gene ends were 7 bases for V and 2 bases for J; bases not matched to a gene: 10. CDR3 nucleotide sequence: TGTGCCAGTACCTCCTATGGGGGACAGAACTATGGCTACACCTTC. This translates into CASTSYGGQNYGYTF.

In the case of this clone: A junction boundary mismatches the germline segment, possibly from a read error. The CDR3 DNA reads as TGTGCCAGCAGCTTAGAAATGGGAGACCCCTGCTTC. Translating it yields CASSLEMGDPCF. The V call is TRBV7-9, the J call TRBJ2-7; tentatively, D is TRBD2 (5 bases). CDR3 size: 12 residues. From germline, CDR1 is SEHNR and CDR2 FQNEAQ (reference sequence).

A few counts support this clone. V and J are TRBV28 and TRBJ2-7; tentative D call: TRBD1 (5 bases). With 6 bases removed from V and 2 bases from J, the gap between germline ends came to 11 bases. CDR3 length equals 13 residues. Germline lookup yields CDR1 MDHEN and CDR2 SYDVKM. The CDR3 region has the DNA TGTGCCAGCAGCCGACAGAACACCTACGAGCAGTACTTC. Residues: CASSRQNTYEQYF.

This chain uses TRBV12-3 or TRBV12-4 with TRBJ2-1; D perhaps matches TRBD2 (5 bases). The CDR3 has 13 amino acids. V was cut by 2 bases and J by 7 bases, with 9 bases left in between. The CDR3 DNA sequence: TGTGCCAGCAGTTTACAGCGGAGGAATGAGCAGTTCTTC. It yields the protein CASSLQRRNEQFF.

This chain joins TRBV19 and TRBJ2-7, with D unclear. This CDR3 is built from 13 residues. Trimming cost V 7 bases and J 2 bases, with 12 bases left between them. CDR1 is LNHDA, CDR2 SQIVND, per germline (reference sequence). CDR3 bases: TGTGCCAGTAAAAGATCCGGTACCTACGAGCAGTACTTC. As protein: CASKRSGTYEQYF.

In its sample, this clone was seen a few times. V gene TRBV13 combines with J gene TRBJ1-6, with TRBD1 matching over 8 bases. Germline values: CDR1 PRHDT, CDR2 FYEKMQ (reference sequence). J gave up 9 bases and V 1 base, and 11 bases lay outside the gene matches. The CDR3 totals 17 residues. The DNA of the CDR3 is TGTGCCAGCAGCTTAGTAGTCGGGCAGGGGGCGAGTTCACCCCTCCACTTT. Translated, it gives CASSLVVGQGASSPLHF. Looking up the rest from reference TRBV13 and TRBJ1-6 gives the full variable domain: AAGVIQSPRHLIKEKRETATLKCYPIPRHDTVYWYQQGPGQDPQFLISFYEKMQSDKGSIPDRFSAQQFSDYHSELNMSSLELGDSALYFCASSLVVGQGASSPLHFGNGTRLTVT.

V gene TRBV4-3 combines with J gene TRBJ2-7; D possibly corresponds to TRBD2 (6 bases). V was trimmed by 0 bases and J by 3 bases, leaving 12 bases between them. CDR3 size: 15 residues. Germline CDR1 is LGHNA and CDR2 is YSLEER. For the CDR3, the DNA is TGCGCCAGCAGCCAAGATCGGACCGGGAGCTACGAGCAGTACTTC. It codes for CASSQDRTGSYEQYF.

The V call is TRBV3-1 (or the pseudogene TRBV3-2), the J call TRBJ2-7; TRBD2 matches 15 bases. V shed 2 bases and J 6 bases; nucleotides not matched to a gene: 11. The CDR3 is 18 amino acids. Looked up from germline, CDR1 is LGHDT and CDR2 is YNNKEL (reference sequence). The CDR3 region has the DNA TGTGCCAGCAGCCAATTCGGACTAGCGGGAGGGGTGGGCTCCGAGCAGTACTTC. It specifies CASSQFGLAGGVGSEQYF.

J is TRBJ2-1 and V is TRBV5-1, with D uncertain. The CDR3 sequence is 14 residues long. Germline assignment: CDR1 SGHRS and CDR2 YFSETQ. The V gene lost 7 bases and the J gene lost 6 bases, with 17 bases spanning the gap. Here the CDR3 reads CASARLIDSNEQFF. In DNA form, the CDR3 reads TGCGCCAGCGCGCGGCTGATAGATTCCAATGAGCAGTTCTTC.

The chain couples TRBV10-2 to TRBJ2-1, with 11 bases aligning to TRBD2. CDR1 is WSHSY and CDR2 is SAAADI in the germline V gene. Trimming cost V 6 bases and J 6 bases; bases outside gene matches: 4. This CDR3 region has 14 residues. CDR3 in DNA: TGCGCCAGCAGGTTAGCGGGAGGGGCCAATGAGCAGTTCTTC. The encoded protein is CASRLAGGANEQFF.

The J gene is TRBJ2-7, the V gene TRBV24-1, with TRBD1 identical over 10 bases. Germline CDR1 KGHDR, CDR2 SFDVKD. The trim removed 5 bases at V and 5 bases at J, leaving 5 bases unmatched. The CDR3 spans 14 residues. The CDR3 nucleotides read TGTGCCACCAGTGTAGGGACAGGGGCTCACGAGCAGTACTTC. Translated, it gives CATSVGTGAHEQYF.

This clone came up once. The DNA of the CDR3 is TGTGCCAGCAGTCAGGGACTAGCGGGGGTGAGGCAAGAGACCCAGTACTTC. Its protein product is CASSQGLAGVRQETQYF. The V gene is TRBV7-6, the J gene TRBJ2-5, with 14 bases identical to TRBD2. The CDR3 runs to 17 residues. In germline, CDR1 is SGHVS, CDR2 FNYEAQ. Trimming at V came to 6 bases and at J to 2 bases, leaving 8 bases not matched to a gene. Supplemented by reference TRBV7-6 and TRBJ2-5, the full variable domain reads GAGVSQSPRYKVTKRGQDVALRCDPISGHVSLYWYRQALGQGPEFLTYFNYEAQQDKSGLPNDRFSAERPEGSISTLTIQRTEQRDSAMYRCASSQGLAGVRQETQYFGPGTRLLVL.

The rearrangement links TRBV5-1 to TRBJ2-5, with TRBD2 identical over 13 bases. Germline lookup yields CDR1 SGHRS and CDR2 YFSETQ. CDR3 length equals 17 residues. With V trimmed by 3 bases and J by 0 bases, 5 bases remained unmatched. CDR3 protein: CASSSGTSGVYQETQYF. In DNA form, the CDR3 reads TGCGCCAGCAGCTCTGGGACTAGCGGGGTCTACCAAGAGACCCAGTACTTC.

The V and J genes are TRBV5-1 and TRBJ1-2, with D unresolved. Trimming left V 0 bases short and J 7 bases short, with 10 bases between. The CDR3 has 13 residues. Germline V gene data show CDR1 as SGHRS and CDR2 as YFSETQ. CDR3 sequence reads: CASSLETLAGYTF. The CDR3 coding sequence is TGCGCCAGCAGCTTGGAGACCCTAGCTGGCTACACCTTC.

The V and J genes are TRBV4-3 and TRBJ2-3; 8 bases align to TRBD1. The J segment lost 2 bases and the V segment lost 2 bases, leaving 3 bases of the junction unmatched. Germline V gene lookup returns CDR1 LGHNA and CDR2 YSLEER. The CDR3 length is 15 residues. CDR3 in amino acids: CASSQSGGVTDTQYF. DNA for the CDR3: TGCGCCAGCAGCCAATCAGGGGGCGTCACAGATACGCAGTATTTT.

The chain has TRBV6-6 and TRBJ1-1, with D unclear. The CDR3 is 11 amino acids. Germline CDR1 and CDR2: MNHNY and SVGAGI (reference sequence). V was cut by 2 bases and J by 8 bases, with 6 bases left in between. Here the CDR3 DNA reads TGTGCCAGCAGTTACGCGCGGGAAGCTTTCTTT. It encodes CASSYAREAFF.

The V gene is TRBV10-3, the J gene TRBJ2-7; possible D gene TRBD1, 6 bases. The CDR3 extends over 12 amino acids. The V end was cut by 2 bases, the J end by 4 bases, with 6 bases between. CDR1 and CDR2 (germline): ENHRY, SYGVKD. This CDR3 reads CAISETGYEQYF. Written as DNA, the CDR3 is TGTGCCATCAGTGAGACAGGGTACGAGCAGTACTTC.

The chain has TRBV3-1 (or the pseudogene TRBV3-2) and TRBJ1-5, with D tentatively TRBD1 (5 bases). This CDR3 is built from 15 residues. Trimming stripped 0 bases from V and 1 base from J, with 7 bases between. Germline V lookup: CDR1 LGHDT, CDR2 YNNKEL (reference sequence). This CDR3 is CASSQDGGSNQPQHF. DNA of the CDR3: TGTGCCAGCAGCCAAGACGGGGGGAGCAATCAGCCCCAGCATTTT.

The V and J genes are TRBV30 and TRBJ2-7, with D perhaps TRBD1 (5 bases). Trimming stripped 0 bases from V and 5 bases from J, with 14 bases between. The CDR3 is made up of 14 amino acids. Germline loops: CDR1 GTSNPN, CDR2 SVGIG (reference sequence). CDR3 amino acids: CAWSVAGIVDEQYF. CDR3 bases: TGTGCCTGGAGTGTAGCAGGGATTGTGGACGAGCAGTACTTC.

The chain uses TRBV6-2 or TRBV6-3 and TRBJ2-2, with D tentatively TRBD2 (5 bases). Germline V gene data show CDR1 as MNHEY and CDR2 as SVGEGT. V lost 6 bases and J lost 3, with 14 bases in between. The CDR3 spans 15 residues. The CDR3: CASSRYPRDTGELFF. The CDR3 nucleotides read TGTGCCAGCAGCCGCTACCCGAGGGACACCGGGGAGCTGTTTTTT.

This chain links TRBV5-4 with TRBJ2-7; maybe TRBD1 (6 bases). The germline V and J ends were trimmed by 4 bases and 7 bases, with 15 bases remaining between them. The germline V gene encodes CDR1 SGHNT and CDR2 YYREEE (reference sequence). This CDR3 has 13 residues. CDR3 nucleotide sequence: TGTGCCAGCAGCCTGGCTTTAGGGGGAGAGCAGTACTTC. Translating gives CASSLALGGEQYF.

V is TRBV6-1 and J is TRBJ1-2; 7 bases align to TRBD1. Germline V gives CDR1 MNHNS, CDR2 SASEGT. The CDR3 sequence is 16 residues long. Germline trimming cut 1 base from V and 2 bases from J; bases unmatched to any gene: 7. The CDR3 coding sequence is TGTGCCAGCAGTGAAGAACCGGGACAGAGGAACTATGGCTACACCTTC. This encodes CASSEEPGQRNYGYTF.

The chain joins TRBV28 to TRBJ1-2, with 7 nucleotides matching TRBD1. Germline V gene data show CDR1 as MDHEN and CDR2 as SYDVKM. V lost 5 bases and J lost 4; bases outside the gene matches: 10. This CDR3 has 15 amino acids. CDR3 amino acids: CASSPTPGQVYGYTF. The CDR3 DNA sequence: TGTGCCAGCAGTCCGACTCCCGGACAGGTCTATGGCTACACCTTC.